This T cell receptor beta chain was found in a study of control samples from healthy donors and cancer patients (dated by TCRdb to the early 2020s). Notes on this clone: Its antigen is not yet known. No quality values exist for individual bases; no much larger clone is one base distant.

Library method: the immunoSEQ multiplex PCR assay. Not all clones reach the TCRdb copy of this immuneACCESS table, which keeps in-frame sequences only. Checked studies attribute under half of the gap to unresolved V genes and leave the rest unexplained. The sample includes under 450,000 clones, with 90% observed a single time. The top ten clonotypes cover around 6.4% of the sample. V is pruned by 4 bases and J by 3 bases, leaving 6 bases of the junction without a gene match. CDR1 and CDR2 are drawn from the germline V gene (reference sequence): SGHAT, FQDESV. Inclusive of the bounding cysteine and phenylalanine, the CDR3 is 14 residues long. The entry retains the CDR3 DNA only, 42 bases that are in frame from base 1.

The sample taken for sequencing was PBMCs. The rearranged chain carries TRBV11-1 and TRBJ2-7; 7 junctional bases match TRBD1. This clonotype was obtained from a man in his forties or fifties with head and neck cancer. CDR3 protein: CASSSTGSNYEQYF. The sequence in DNA is TGTGCCAGCAGCTCGACAGGGAGTAACTACGAGCAGTACTTC.